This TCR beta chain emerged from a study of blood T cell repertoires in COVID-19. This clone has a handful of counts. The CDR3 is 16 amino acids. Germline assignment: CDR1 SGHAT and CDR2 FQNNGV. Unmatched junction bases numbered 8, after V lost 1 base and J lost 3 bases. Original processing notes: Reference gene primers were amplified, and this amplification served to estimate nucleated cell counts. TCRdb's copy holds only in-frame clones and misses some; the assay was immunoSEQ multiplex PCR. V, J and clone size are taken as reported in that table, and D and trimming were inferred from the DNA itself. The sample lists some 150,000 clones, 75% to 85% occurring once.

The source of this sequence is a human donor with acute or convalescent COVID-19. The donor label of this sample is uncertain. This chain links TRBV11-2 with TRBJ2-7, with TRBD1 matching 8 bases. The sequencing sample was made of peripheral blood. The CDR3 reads CASSLGAQTGDYEQYF. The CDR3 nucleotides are TGTGCCAGCAGCTTAGGGGCGCAGACAGGGGACTACGAGCAGTACTTC. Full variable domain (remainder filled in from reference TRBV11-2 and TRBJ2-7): EAGVAQSPRYKIIEKRQSVAFWCNPISGHATLYWYQQILGQGPKLLIQFQNNGVVDDSQLPKDRFSAERLKGVDSTLKIQPAKLEDSAVYLCASSLGAQTGDYEQYFGPGTRLTVT.